The 25 T cell receptor beta chains below all came from one sample that was sequenced in a study of blood T cells in healthy people across ages. Primed by a sample-barcoded 5' primer and a J-beta primer mix, a second PCR proceeded for about 6 to 12 cycles. TCRdb ran MiXCR on the 5' RACE reads and lists one entry per CDR3 protein. The sample includes about 670,000 distinct CDR3 sequences, about 43% of them seen just once. Sequenced material: blood. Every receptor here comes from a man older than 75 in good health.

In its sample, this clonotype was seen a few times. Since a much larger clone is just one base distant, this may be a read error. The V gene is TRBV7-8, the J gene TRBJ2-7; 8 nucleotides align to TRBD2. Looked up from germline, CDR1 is SGHVS and CDR2 is FQNEAQ. This CDR3 has 16 residues. V lost 1 base and J lost 2; bases outside the gene matches: 7. CDR3 nucleotides: TGTGCCAGCAGCTTAGTGGCGGGGGGCTTTGCCTACGAGCAGTACTTC. Translating gives CASSLVAGGFAYEQYF.

The rearrangement joins TRBV30 to TRBJ2-5, with a weak D call TRBD2 (7 bases). This CDR3 contains 12 residues. CDR1 is GTSNPN, CDR2 SVGIG, per germline (reference sequence). V shed 2 bases and J shed 11 bases, with 15 bases lying between them. Here the CDR3 DNA reads TGTGCCTGGAGTTCAGGGGACTATAAGCAGTACTTC. This gives the protein CAWSSGDYKQYF.

In this sample, this clonotype turned up a few times. The rearrangement uses TRBV29-1 and TRBJ2-2, with a possible D match to TRBD2 (5 bases). The V gene's germline CDR1 is SQVTM and CDR2 ANQGSEA. This CDR3 is 14 amino acids long. V lost 7 bases and J lost 6, with 18 bases in between. The chain's CDR3 is CSAGRGVEAGELFF. As DNA, the CDR3 is TGCAGCGCCGGTCGGGGAGTGGAGGCCGGGGAGCTGTTTTTT.

This chain uses TRBV7-9 with TRBJ2-1; 11 positions agree with TRBD1. V was pared by 6 bases and J by 8 bases, with 6 bases of the junction left unmatched. Per germline, CDR1 SEHNR and CDR2 FQNEAQ (reference sequence). The CDR3 covers 14 residues. In DNA, the CDR3 is TGTGCCAGCAGACCCGGACAGGGGGCGGATGAGCAGTTCTTC. Residues: CASRPGQGADEQFF. Full variable domain (remainder filled in from reference TRBV7-9 and TRBJ2-1): DTGVSQNPRHKITKRGQNVTFRCDPISEHNRLYWYRQTLGQGPEFLTYFQNEAQLEKSRLLSDRFSAERPKGSFSTLEIQRTEQGDSAMYLCASRPGQGADEQFFGPGTRLTVL.

This clonotype has just a few counts. The J gene is TRBJ2-7, the V gene TRBV9, with unresolved D. The CDR3 runs to 15 residues. V gave up 0 bases and J gave up 3 bases, with 13 bases separating them. Germline V gene sequence: CDR1 SGDLS, CDR2 YYNGEE. The CDR3 loop is CASSVGPIAVYEQYF. DNA for the CDR3: TGTGCCAGCAGCGTAGGCCCTATTGCGGTCTACGAGCAGTACTTC.

This clonotype was found a few times. The V call is TRBV19, the J call TRBJ2-6; D is perhaps TRBD1 or TRBD2 (6 bases each). Germline CDR1 reads LNHDA; CDR2 reads SQIVND (reference sequence). V gave up 10 bases and J gave up 2 bases, with 12 bases separating them. The CDR3 is 14 amino acids. The chain's CDR3 is CATRGLAGANVLTF. As DNA, the CDR3 is TGTGCCACCCGGGGGCTAGCTGGGGCCAACGTCCTGACTTTC.

The chain employs TRBV6-2 or TRBV6-3 and TRBJ2-7; 8 bases match TRBD1. CDR1 and CDR2 (germline): MNHEY, SVGEGT. There are 15 residues in the CDR3. Trimming removed 4 bases from V and 7 bases from J; junction bases left unmatched: 12. This CDR3 is CASSWTGPSYNEQYF. CDR3 nucleotide sequence: TGTGCCAGCAGTTGGACAGGGCCTTCCTACAATGAGCAGTACTTC.

The chain has TRBV20-1 and TRBJ1-1; no firm D call. The germline gives CDR1 DFQATT, CDR2 SNEGSKA (reference sequence). The V end was cut by 1 base, the J end by 3 bases, with 12 bases between. CDR3 length: 14 residues. The chain's CDR3 is CSARAGRTYTEAFF. The CDR3 bases are TGCAGTGCTAGAGCCGGGCGAACCTACACTGAAGCTTTCTTT.

This clonotype was observed once. The rearrangement links TRBV6-5 to TRBJ2-3; weak D call: TRBD1 (5 bases). CDR3 size: 16 residues. Germline V gene lookup returns CDR1 MNHEY and CDR2 SVGAGI. Trimming took off 0 bases at V and 2 bases at J, with 12 bases between the two ends. The CDR3 region has the DNA TGTGCCAGCAGTTACTCGATCCAGGGTCTCACAGATACGCAGTATTTT. It is translated as CASSYSIQGLTDTQYF.

The chain couples TRBV4-1 to TRBJ2-1; D is unresolved. This CDR3 spans 15 amino acids. CDR1 MGHRA and CDR2 YSYEKL come from the germline V gene. The V end lost 0 bases, the J end lost 5 bases, and 11 bases lay between the germline ends. The CDR3 region has the DNA TGCGCCAGCAGCCAAGATCTGAGAGGTGACAATGAGCAGTTCTTC. Translating it yields CASSQDLRGDNEQFF.

This chain connects TRBV6-2 or TRBV6-3 to TRBJ2-3; 12 positions match TRBD2. Germline CDR1 and CDR2: MNHEY and SVGEGT. The CDR3 is 14 residues long. Germline trimming cut 8 bases from V and 3 bases from J; bases unmatched to any gene: 3. The CDR3 spells CASPSGGATDTQYF. In DNA form, the CDR3 reads TGTGCCAGCCCTAGCGGGGGGGCAACAGATACGCAGTATTTT.

J is TRBJ1-1 and V is TRBV7-9; D is ambiguous. V gave up 4 bases and J gave up 4 bases, with 7 bases separating them. From germline, CDR1 is SEHNR and CDR2 FQNEAQ (reference sequence). The CDR3 totals 12 residues. DNA for the CDR3: TGTGCCAGCAGCTCCGGGTCCACTGAAGCTTTCTTT. Its translation is CASSSGSTEAFF.

This clonotype turned up a few times. V and J are TRBV24-1 and TRBJ2-3; D ambiguous. Between the trimmed V and J ends, which lost 3 bases and 4 bases, there was a span of 4 bases. CDR1 and CDR2 from the germline V gene are KGHDR and SFDVKD. The CDR3 runs to 12 residues. CDR3 nucleotide sequence: TGTGCCACCAGTGATCAACCAGATACGCAGTATTTT. It encodes CATSDQPDTQYF.

There are a few counts of this clonotype. The chain carries TRBV30 and TRBJ2-3, with D perhaps given as TRBD1 or TRBD2 (5 bases each). With 7 bases removed from V and 7 bases from J, the gap between germline ends came to 15 bases. Per germline, CDR1 GTSNPN and CDR2 SVGIG (reference sequence). This CDR3 comprises 12 residues. CDR3 in amino acids: CASQGRANTQYF. The CDR3, as DNA: TGTGCCTCCCAGGGACGTGCGAATACGCAGTATTTT.

This sequence joins TRBV7-8 and TRBJ2-7; TRBD1 matches 9 bases. The CDR3 contains 17 residues. Unmatched junction bases numbered 8, after V lost 0 bases and J lost 2 bases. Germline-derived CDR1 and CDR2 are SGHVS and FQNEAQ. The CDR3 spells CASSLASGQGYTYEQYF. The CDR3 DNA sequence: TGTGCCAGCAGCTTAGCTTCCGGACAGGGGTACACCTACGAGCAGTACTTC.

V and J are TRBV20-1 and TRBJ1-2; TRBD1 matches at 7 bases. Germline V gene sequence: CDR1 DFQATT, CDR2 SNEGSKA (reference sequence). V dropped 5 bases and J dropped 3; count of bases not matched to a gene: 12. CDR3 size: 15 residues. The CDR3 here is CSALSHRGGDYGYTF. The CDR3 nucleotides read TGCAGTGCTTTGTCCCACAGGGGTGGTGACTATGGCTACACCTTC.

Only a few counts were recorded for this clonotype. V is TRBV14 and J is TRBJ2-5; TRBD2 aligns across 7 bases. Germline CDR1 reads SGHDN; CDR2 reads FVKESK. V shed 0 bases and J 5 bases; nucleotides not matched to a gene: 6. The CDR3 has 15 residues. CDR3 DNA sequence: TGTGCCAGCAGCCAAGATGGGAATAGCGGGGAGACCCAGTACTTC. Translated: CASSQDGNSGETQYF.

This sequence joins TRBV27 and TRBJ1-2; the D gene is possibly TRBD1 (5 bases). The CDR3 covers 12 residues. Germline loops: CDR1 MNHEY, CDR2 SMNVEV (reference sequence). V lost 4 bases and J 7 bases, leaving 10 bases between the germline ends. This CDR3 reads CASSSGRIGYTF. As DNA, the CDR3 is TGTGCCAGCAGTTCGGGACGGATTGGCTACACCTTC.

This clonotype has more than one count but fewer than ten. The gene calls are TRBV7-2 and TRBJ2-7; no firm D call. The CDR3 runs to 12 residues. V was trimmed by 5 bases and J by 2 bases, leaving 7 bases between them. Germline V gene data show CDR1 as SGHTA and CDR2 as FQGNSA. This CDR3 reads CASSQATYEQYF. CDR3 bases: TGTGCCAGCAGCCAGGCCACCTACGAGCAGTACTTC.

This clonotype was counted ten times or more. The CDR3 DNA reads as TGTGCCAGCAGCTTAGGAGGCACAGATACGCAGTATTTT. It yields the protein CASSLGGTDTQYF. The chain uses TRBV7-3 and TRBJ2-3; no clear D gene. The CDR3 is 13 residues long. V lost 2 bases, J lost 1 base, and 4 bases lay in between. CDR1 is SGHTA and CDR2 is FQGTGA in the germline V gene.

This chain joins TRBV24-1 and TRBJ2-7, with 8 nucleotides matching TRBD1. CDR3 length: 16 amino acids. The V gene end was trimmed by 3 bases and the J gene end by 4 bases; junction bases not matched to a gene: 10. Germline V gives CDR1 KGHDR, CDR2 SFDVKD. The CDR3 spells CATSDAYGTGVYEQYF. The CDR3 region has the DNA TGTGCCACCAGTGATGCGTACGGGACAGGTGTTTACGAGCAGTACTTC.

The chain links TRBV20-1 to TRBJ2-1, with a weak D call TRBD1 (6 bases). The CDR3 covers 14 residues. The germline CDR1 and CDR2 sequences are DFQATT and SNEGSKA (reference sequence). V lost 6 bases to trimming and J lost 6 bases, with 18 bases between them. This chain's CDR3 is CSAEQGRMINEQFF. The CDR3 DNA is TGCAGTGCGGAACAGGGAAGAATGATCAATGAGCAGTTCTTC.

A word on this clonotype: Being one base from a much bigger clone, this may be a read error. V and J are TRBV10-1 and TRBJ2-1, with TRBD2 matching 10 bases. Unmatched junction bases numbered 5, after V lost 4 bases and J lost 8 bases. Germline assignment: CDR1 WNHNN and CDR2 SYGVQD (reference sequence). The CDR3 length is 14 residues. The CDR3 region is CASSVASGSHEQFF. In nucleotides, the CDR3 is TGCGCCAGCAGTGTGGCTAGCGGGAGCCATGAGCAGTTCTTC.

This clonotype was counted a few times. The chain recombines TRBV7-8 with TRBJ2-5; 9 nucleotides align to TRBD2. Germline V gene lookup returns CDR1 SGHVS and CDR2 FQNEAQ. V was pared by 3 bases and J by 5 bases, with 7 bases of the junction left unmatched. The CDR3 consists of 15 residues. CDR3 sequence (DNA): TGTGCCAGCAGCTTGGCGGGGGGGCCGGAGGAGACCCAGTACTTC. Its protein product is CASSLAGGPEETQYF.

CDR3 nucleotides: TGCAGTGCTAGAGATGGTCGGGGGAACTATGGCTACACCTTC. Its translation: CSARDGRGNYGYTF. The chain employs TRBV20-1 and TRBJ1-2, with D perhaps TRBD1 (5 bases). The CDR3 contains 14 residues. Germline V gives CDR1 DFQATT, CDR2 SNEGSKA (reference sequence). V was clipped by 0 bases and J by 2 bases, with 10 bases between them.